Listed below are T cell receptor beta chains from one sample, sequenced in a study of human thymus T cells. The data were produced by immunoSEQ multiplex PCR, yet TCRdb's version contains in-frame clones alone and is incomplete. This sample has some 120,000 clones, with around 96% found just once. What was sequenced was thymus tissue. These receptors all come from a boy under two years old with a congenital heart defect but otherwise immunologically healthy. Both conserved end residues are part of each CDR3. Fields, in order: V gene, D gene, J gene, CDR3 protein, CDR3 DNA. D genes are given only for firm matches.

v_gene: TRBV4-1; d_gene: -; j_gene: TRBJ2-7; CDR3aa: CASSQDLAGEQYF; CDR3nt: TGCGCCAGCAGCCAAGATCTGGCTGGTGAGCAGTACTTC
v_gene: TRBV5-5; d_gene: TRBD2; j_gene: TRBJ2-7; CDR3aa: CASSLELAGRRRSYEQYF; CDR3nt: TGTGCCAGCAGCTTGGAACTAGCGGGGCGTCGTCGATCCTACGAGCAGTACTTC
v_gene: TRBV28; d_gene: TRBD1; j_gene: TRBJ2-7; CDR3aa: CASEGQVVYEQYF; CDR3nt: TGTGCCAGCGAGGGACAGGTAGTCTACGAGCAGTACTTC
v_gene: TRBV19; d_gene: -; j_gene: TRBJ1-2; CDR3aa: CASSIGPGFDYGYTF; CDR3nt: TGTGCCAGTAGTATAGGCCCAGGGTTCGACTATGGCTACACCTTC
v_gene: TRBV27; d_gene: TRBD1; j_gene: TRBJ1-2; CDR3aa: CASSFAGGAYGYTF; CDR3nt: TGTGCCAGCAGTTTTGCAGGGGGAGCCTATGGCTACACCTTC
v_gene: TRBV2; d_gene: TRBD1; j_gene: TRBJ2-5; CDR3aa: CASRLDRAQETQYF; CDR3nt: TGTGCCAGCAGACTCGACAGGGCCCAAGAGACCCAGTACTTC
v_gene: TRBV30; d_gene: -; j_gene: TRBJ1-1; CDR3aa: CAWSVGRLLVMNTEAFF; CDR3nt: TGTGCCTGGAGTGTAGGCAGACTCCTCGTCATGAACACTGAAGCTTTCTTT
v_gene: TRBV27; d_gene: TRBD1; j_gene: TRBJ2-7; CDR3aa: CASSQMTGSPYEQYF; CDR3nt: TGTGCCAGCAGTCAGATGACAGGGTCCCCCTACGAGCAGTACTTC
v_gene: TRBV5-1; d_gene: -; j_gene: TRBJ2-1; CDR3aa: CASSPRPPAGPLNEQFF; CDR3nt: TGCGCCAGCAGCCCAAGGCCCCCGGCGGGCCCTCTCAATGAGCAGTTCTTC
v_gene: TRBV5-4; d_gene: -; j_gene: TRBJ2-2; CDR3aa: CASSAPFPDRTGELFF; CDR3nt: TGTGCCAGCAGCGCCCCCTTCCCCGACCGCACCGGGGAGCTGTTTTTT